Listed here are 20 T cell receptor beta chains from one sample, sequenced in a study of shared clonotypes between healthy human individuals. TCRdb's table, derived via immunoSEQ multiplex PCR, lists solely in-frame clones and lacks some. The sample records about 1.1 million clones, around 78% being singletons. The sequencing sample was made of memory CD4+ T cells from PBMCs. The subset was: CD45RA-negative fraction. These receptors came from a man between 18 and 35 years old in good health. Some clones in this sample may be carry-over from other donors' samples.

The chain has TRBV7-2 and TRBJ2-1; the match to TRBD2 covers 7 bases. V lost 1 base to trimming and J lost 0 bases; unmatched junction nucleotides: 9. The germline V gene has CDR1 SGHTA and CDR2 FQGNSA. The CDR3 totals 18 residues. CDR3 loop: CASSLVREGPPSYNEQFF. In DNA, the CDR3 is TGTGCCAGCAGCTTAGTAAGGGAGGGGCCCCCCTCCTACAATGAGCAGTTCTTC.

In its sample, this clone was seen once. The chain links TRBV28 to TRBJ1-5; D call uncertain. Trimming removed 5 bases at V and 3 bases at J, with 11 bases between. This CDR3 comprises 14 residues. The germline gives CDR1 MDHEN, CDR2 SYDVKM. This CDR3 reads CASSVGSHNQPQHF. DNA of the CDR3: TGTGCCAGCAGTGTCGGGTCCCACAATCAGCCCCAGCATTTT.

J is TRBJ2-3 and V is TRBV6-5; 8 bases fit TRBD1. The CDR3 contains 15 residues. With 6 bases clipped from V and 2 bases from J, the junction kept 7 bases outside the gene matches. The germline V gene has CDR1 MNHEY and CDR2 SVGAGI. CDR3 residues: CASSPRTGYTDTQYF. CDR3 nucleotide sequence: TGTGCCAGCAGCCCTAGGACAGGGTACACAGATACGCAGTATTTT.

This sequence joins TRBV28 and TRBJ2-7, with a tentative D call TRBD1 (6 bases). The V end lost 3 bases, the J end lost 5 bases, and 20 bases lay between the germline ends. The CDR3 runs 16 residues. CDR1 and CDR2 (germline): MDHEN, SYDVKM. The CDR3 nucleotides read TGTGCCAGCAGTTTCCCGGTCCGCAGGGGTGGGAACGAGCAGTACTTC. It encodes CASSFPVRRGGNEQYF.

The chain combines TRBV20-1 with TRBJ2-1, with 9 bases lining up with TRBD2. Germline V gives CDR1 DFQATT, CDR2 SNEGSKA (reference sequence). The V gene end was trimmed by 0 bases and the J gene end by 15 bases; junction bases not matched to a gene: 3. The CDR3 totals 11 residues. CDR3 nucleotides: TGCAGTGCTAGAGATTTAGCGGGAGCGTTCTTC. Protein sequence: CSARDLAGAFF.

V gene TRBV7-3 combines with J gene TRBJ2-2; 8 nucleotides match TRBD1. CDR1 is SGHTA and CDR2 is FQGTGA in the germline V gene. The CDR3 has 15 amino acids. Germline trimming cut 3 bases from V and 6 bases from J; bases unmatched to any gene: 6. DNA of the CDR3: TGTGCCAGCAGCTTCCAGACAGGGGATCCCGGGGAGCTGTTTTTT. Its translation is CASSFQTGDPGELFF. Using reference TRBV7-3 and TRBJ2-2 for the parts outside the CDR3, the full variable domain is GAGVSQTPSNKVTEKGKYVELRCDPISGHTALYWYRQSLGQGPEFLIYFQGTGAADDSGLPNDRFFAVRPEGSVSTLKIQRTERGDSAVYLCASSFQTGDPGELFFGEGSRLTVL.

The chain couples TRBV30 to TRBJ2-5; D perhaps matches TRBD2 (6 bases). CDR3 length: 16 residues. Germline CDR1 reads GTSNPN; CDR2 reads SVGIG (reference sequence). V lost 0 bases and J lost 2, with 16 bases in between. The CDR3 coding sequence is TGTGCCTGGAGTGTTATGGGGGGACTTACTCAAGAGACCCAGTACTTC. Amino acids: CAWSVMGGLTQETQYF.

The count of this clone is one. V usage is TRBV6-5 and J usage is TRBJ2-1; tentatively, D is TRBD1 (5 bases). Trimming left V 6 bases short and J 10 bases short, with 16 bases between. The CDR3 extends over 13 amino acids. Germline values: CDR1 MNHEY, CDR2 SVGAGI. The CDR3 sequence: CASSPQGPEEQFF. The CDR3 DNA sequence: TGTGCCAGCAGCCCCCAGGGCCCAGAGGAGCAGTTCTTC.

This clone was observed a few times. In DNA, the CDR3 is TGTGCCACCAGCAGAGGGTTGGACACCCCGAACACTGAAGCTTTCTTT. Protein: CATSRGLDTPNTEAFF. The chain links TRBV15 to TRBJ1-1; tentative D call: TRBD1 (5 bases). This CDR3 region has 16 residues. The V gene's germline CDR1 is LNHNV and CDR2 YYDKDF (reference sequence). The V gene lost 1 base and the J gene lost 1 base, with 13 bases spanning the gap.

The V and J genes are TRBV29-1 and TRBJ2-3; 14 nucleotides agree with TRBD2. This CDR3 is 15 amino acids long. The V segment lost 4 bases and the J segment 4 bases; nucleotides outside the gene matches: 4. Per germline, CDR1 SQVTM and CDR2 ANQGSEA. The CDR3 DNA reads as TGCAGCGTTGGACTAGCGGGAGGGCCCTCAGATACGCAGTATTTT. Residues: CSVGLAGGPSDTQYF.

This clone was detected only a few times. The same CDR3 arises from other DNA sequences in this sample as well. CDR3: CASSLGQLNTEAFF. DNA for the CDR3: TGTGCCAGCAGCCTCGGACAGCTGAACACTGAAGCTTTCTTT. The chain employs TRBV11-2 and TRBJ1-1; TRBD1 might be the D (6 bases). V lost 5 bases and J lost 0, with 10 bases in between. The germline CDR1 and CDR2 sequences are SGHAT and FQNNGV. This CDR3 contains 14 residues.

Concerning this clone itself: Other DNA sequences from this sample encode an identical CDR3 as well. V is TRBV5-1 and J is TRBJ2-6, with TRBD1 as a possible D gene (5 bases). Germline loops: CDR1 SGHRS, CDR2 YFSETQ. CDR3 size: 16 residues. The V end lost 0 bases, the J end lost 0 bases, and 7 bases lay between the germline ends. DNA of the CDR3: TGCGCCAGCAGCTTGGGGGGCAGCTCTGGGGCCAACGTCCTGACTTTC. Translated: CASSLGGSSGANVLTF.

The rearrangement links TRBV4-2 to TRBJ2-3; no clear D. The CDR3 is 14 residues long. Per the germline V gene, CDR1 is LGHNA and CDR2 is YNFKEQ. Trimming removed 2 bases from V and 2 bases from J, with 8 bases in between. For the CDR3, the DNA is TGTGCCAGCAGCCAAACTACCTACACAGATACGCAGTATTTT. This translates into CASSQTTYTDTQYF.

This clone was observed a handful of times. The chain has TRBV4-1 and TRBJ2-3; D call uncertain. Germline CDR1 is MGHRA and CDR2 is YSYEKL. Between the trimmed V and J ends, which lost 4 bases and 0 bases, there was a span of 17 bases. This CDR3 region has 17 residues. The CDR3 sequence is CASSPLAFRTSTDTQYF. The CDR3 region has the DNA TGCGCCAGCAGCCCCCTTGCCTTCCGCACTAGCACAGATACGCAGTATTTT.

This chain links TRBV5-1 with TRBJ2-1, with TRBD2 identical over 7 bases. Germline CDR1 reads SGHRS; CDR2 reads YFSETQ. The CDR3 totals 16 residues. Trimming at V came to 3 bases and at J to 6 bases, leaving 12 bases not matched to a gene. CDR3 protein: CASSSGGGALANEQFF. CDR3 DNA sequence: TGCGCCAGCAGCTCGGGAGGTGGAGCGTTAGCCAATGAGCAGTTCTTC.

On this clone: A much larger clone sits a single nucleotide away, making a read error possible. CDR3 protein: CASSLAGQGNQPQHF. The CDR3 bases are TGTGCCAGCAGCTTAGCGGGACAGGGAAATCAGCCCCAGCATTTT. J is TRBJ1-5 and V is TRBV7-9, with 9 bases aligning to TRBD1. Germline V lookup: CDR1 SEHNR, CDR2 FQNEAQ (reference sequence). This CDR3 region has 15 residues. V lost 0 bases and J lost 4; bases outside the gene matches: 1.

This rearrangement joins TRBV27 to TRBJ1-2; D gene ambiguous. Germline lookup yields CDR1 MNHEY and CDR2 SMNVEV (reference sequence). The V end lost 6 bases, the J end lost 0 bases, and 14 bases lay between the germline ends. The length of the CDR3 is 15 residues. CDR3 sequence (DNA): TGTGCCAGCAGCCAAGGACTGAATGCTAACTATGGCTACACCTTC. Translating it yields CASSQGLNANYGYTF.

V is TRBV5-1 and J is TRBJ2-2; D is unresolved. The CDR3 totals 15 residues. CDR1 is SGHRS and CDR2 is YFSETQ in the germline V gene. V lost 3 bases and J lost 6, with 15 bases in between. The CDR3 DNA is TGCGCCAGCAGCTCAGGATACCCAGGAGCCGGGGAGCTGTTTTTT. It encodes CASSSGYPGAGELFF.

The rearrangement uses TRBV4-2 and TRBJ2-1; 9 bases align to TRBD1. V was pared by 3 bases and J by 9 bases, with 15 bases of the junction left unmatched. CDR3 length: 17 amino acids. The germline V gene has CDR1 LGHNA and CDR2 YNFKEQ. Written as DNA, the CDR3 is TGTGCCAGCAGCCATGACCCACCGGGACAGGGTTTCACTGAGCAGTTCTTC. Amino acids: CASSHDPPGQGFTEQFF.

CDR3 protein: CASSSSTGVRSYEQYF. CDR3 nucleotide sequence: TGTGCCAGCAGCAGCTCTACAGGGGTAAGGTCCTACGAGCAGTACTTC. The chain links TRBV13 to TRBJ2-7; 7 positions agree with TRBD1. The germline V gene has CDR1 PRHDT and CDR2 FYEKMQ (reference sequence). The CDR3 runs to 16 residues. Unmatched junction bases numbered 11, after V lost 5 bases and J lost 1 base. The entire variable domain, with the rest obtained from reference TRBV13 and TRBJ2-7, is as follows: AAGVIQSPRHLIKEKRETATLKCYPIPRHDTVYWYQQGPGQDPQFLISFYEKMQSDKGSIPDRFSAQQFSDYHSELNMSSLELGDSALYFCASSSSTGVRSYEQYFGPGTRLTVT.